The rows below give T cell receptor beta chains drawn from one sample of a study of tumor and adjacent non-tumor tissue in lung cancer. One entry per CDR3 protein results from TCRdb running MiXCR on the multiplex PCR reads. The profile shows around 60,000 distinct CDR3 sequences, around two thirds of them singletons. Sequencing used distant non-tumor lung tissue. The receptors shown here come from a man between 65 and 85 years old with non-small cell lung cancer. Each CDR3 is given with its conserved first and last residue. The D gene is left open where the match is weak. Clone size is not always given. Where it is, it says once, few, many or a class for expanded clones.

V	D	size	length	J	DNA	CDR3
TRBV7-2	.	.	15	TRBJ2-6	TGTGCCAGCAGCTTAGGAGGGACCGGGGCCAACGTCCTGACTTTC	CASSLGGTGANVLTF
TRBV20-1	TRBD1	few	15	TRBJ1-5	TGCAGTGCTAGAGCCGCCGACAGGGTCAATCAGCCCCAGCATTTT	CSARAADRVNQPQHF
TRBV6-6	.	.	12	TRBJ2-5	TGTGCCAGCAGTTACCCTCAAGAGACCCAGCACTTT	CASSYPQETQHF
TRBV11-2	.	many	16	TRBJ2-1	TGTGCCAGCAGCTTATCCGCGAAGGTTGGGGGGAATGAGCAGTTCTTC	CASSLSAKVGGNEQFF
TRBV11-3	TRBD1	many	14	TRBJ2-1	TGTGCCAGCAGCTCAGCTGACAGGGGACACGAGCAGTTCTTC	CASSSADRGHEQFF
TRBV6-5	.	many	13	TRBJ1-5	TGTGCCAGCAGTTACGCAGTCAATCAGCCCCAGCATTTT	CASSYAVNQPQHF
TRBV2	TRBD1	.	14	TRBJ1-1	TGTGCCAGCAGCGGGGACAGGGCCTACACTGAAGCTTTCTTT	CASSGDRAYTEAFF
TRBV20-1	TRBD2	.	15	TRBJ2-7	TGCAGTGCGGTCAAGAGAGGGGGGACTAGCGGGAGAGATTACTTC	CSAVKRGGTSGRDYF
TRBV6-1	.	.	16	TRBJ2-2	TGTGCCAGCAGTGATTCACAGGATTCGGACATCGGGGAGCCGTTTTTT	CASSDSQDSDIGEPFF
TRBV4-1	TRBD1	many	17	TRBJ2-2	TGCGCCAGCAGCCAAGATGGGCAGGGGGCGAACACCGGGGAGCTGTTTTTT	CASSQDGQGANTGELFF
TRBV30	.	.	14	TRBJ1-5	TGTGCCTGGAGCAGGGAGTGGGGCAATCAGCCCCAGCATTTT	CAWSREWGNQPQHF
TRBV10-3	.	many	14	TRBJ1-1	TGTGCCATCAAAGGGGACGGCATGAACACTGAAGCTTTCTTT	CAIKGDGMNTEAFF
TRBV13	.	many	13	TRBJ2-5	TGTGCCAGCAGCCCAACGGCTGGAGAGACCCAGTACTTC	CASSPTAGETQYF
TRBV20-1	TRBD1	many	13	TRBJ1-2	TGCAGTGCCATCTCAGGGGGCGATCATGGCTACACCTTC	CSAISGGDHGYTF
TRBV6-1	.	.	13	TRBJ1-1	TGTGCCGGCTCGGGCGGGGCGTATGTTGAAGTTTTCTTT	CAGSGGAYVEVFF
TRBV5-1	.	.	15	TRBJ2-3	TGCGCCAGCAGCTTGTTGAGCACCCAGGGAGATACGCAGTATTTT	CASSLLSTQGDTQYF
TRBV20-1	TRBD2	.	18	TRBJ2-7	TGCAGTGCTCGTGGTTTACGACTAGCGGGAGAAAGGAACTACGAGCAGTACTTC	CSARGLRLAGERNYEQYF
TRBV7-9	.	few	17	TRBJ2-4	TGTGCCAGCAGCCGGGACGGCCAACTCGAGGGCAAAAACATTCAGTACTTC	CASSRDGQLEGKNIQYF
TRBV7-9	TRBD2	.	16	TRBJ2-7	TGTGCCAGCAGCCCCCCTATAGCGGGAGGTCCCTACGAGCAGTACTTC	CASSPPIAGGPYEQYF
TRBV24-1	TRBD2	.	18	TRBJ2-1	TGTGCCACCAGTAGCATTTGGCGGGGGGCAGTGGGGTACAATGAGCAGTTCTTC	CATSSIWRGAVGYNEQFF
TRBV29-1	TRBD2	few	14	TRBJ2-1	TGCGGCGGTACCGGGACTAGCGGAAACAATGAGCAGTTCTTC	CGGTGTSGNNEQFF
TRBV21-1	.	.	13	TRBJ2-2	TGTGCCAGCAGCATTCATAACGCCGGGGAGCTGTTTTTT	CASSIHNAGELFF
TRBV20-1	.	.	14	TRBJ1-5	TGCAGTGCTAGAGATGCAAATAGCAATCAGCCCCAGCATTTT	CSARDANSNQPQHF
TRBV6-1	TRBD1	many	16	TRBJ1-5	TGTGCCAGCTTTCGCCCGGGACAGGGGTCGAATCAGCCCCAGCATTTT	CASFRPGQGSNQPQHF
TRBV6-6	.	.	12	TRBJ1-5	TGTGCCAGCAGTCACCCTAATCAGCCCCAGCATTTT	CASSHPNQPQHF
TRBV11-2	.	once	18	TRBJ2-1	TGTGCCAGCAGCTTTAGGGCCCCCGGGGGTGGCTCCTACGATGAGCAGTTCTTC	CASSFRAPGGGSYDEQFF
TRBV25-1	TRBD2	many	16	TRBJ2-1	TGTGCCAGCAGCGGATTAGCGGGATTTCGATACAATGAGCAGTTCTTC	CASSGLAGFRYNEQFF
TRBV11-1	.	.	13	TRBJ1-5	TGTGCCAGCAGCATAGCTTCGTATCACCCCCAGCATTTT	CASSIASYHPQHF
TRBV20-1	.	.	16	TRBJ2-1	TGCAGTGCGACAGGAGCCCGGGAGATTCCCGTGAGTGAGCAGTTCTTC	CSATGAREIPVSEQFF
TRBV24-1	TRBD2	many	20	TRBJ2-1	TGTGCCACCAGTGATTACTCGACTAGCGGGAGGTCCAGCTCCTACAATGAGCAGTTCTTC	CATSDYSTSGRSSSYNEQFF
TRBV4-1	TRBD2	many	19	TRBJ2-1	TGCGCCAGCAGCCAAGCCCCCCTGGGACTAGCGGGAGTGGGGGGAGAGCAGTTCTTC	CASSQAPLGLAGVGGEQFF
TRBV5-4	.	few	16	TRBJ2-3	TGTGCCAGCAGCTTGGTAGGAGTAACCGTCGCAGATACGCAGTATTTT	CASSLVGVTVADTQYF
TRBV29-1	.	.	12	TRBJ2-5	TGCAGTCTTTGGTGGGACTCGGTGACCCAGTACTTC	CSLWWDSVTQYF
TRBV11-2	.	.	12	TRBJ2-1	TGTGCCACCCCGAGGCTGGGAAATGAGCAGTTCTTC	CATPRLGNEQFF
TRBV6-2/TRBV6-3	.	many	12	TRBJ1-5	TGTGCCAGCAAAGCGGGCAATCAGCCCCAGCATTTT	CASKAGNQPQHF
TRBV6-5	.	.	21	TRBJ2-6	TGTGCCAGCAGCCTAAGACCCCTTGAGGCCCTCGCGTACTCTGGGACCAACGTCCTGACTTTC	CASSLRPLEALAYSGTNVLTF
TRBV19	TRBD2	.	16	TRBJ2-1	TGTGCCAGTAGGCCGGGGGGGGGCAGGAGGCTTAATGAGCAGTTCTTC	CASRPGGGRRLNEQFF
TRBV7-9	TRBD2	few	17	TRBJ2-3	TGTGTTAGCAGCTTAGGAGGGCTAGCGGCCTCCACAGATACGCAGTATTTT	CVSSLGGLAASTDTQYF
TRBV6-6	TRBD2	.	14	TRBJ2-1	TGTGCCAGCTGTTTTTCAAGCGGGAGGGCCACCTGGTTCTTC	CASCFSSGRATWFF
TRBV23-1	TRBD1	few	14	TRBJ1-1	TGCGCCAGCAGTCACGCCTCAGGGGGGACTGAAGCTTTCTTT	CASSHASGGTEAFF
TRBV14	TRBD2	many	16	TRBJ2-3	TGTGCCAGCAGCCAAGGCGGTAGCGGGGGGCAGGCCAATCAGTATTTT	CASSQGGSGGQANQYF
TRBV12-3/TRBV12-4	.	.	13	TRBJ2-1	TGTGCCAGCAGTTTACTGGATTACAATGAGCAGTTCTTC	CASSLLDYNEQFF
TRBV20-1	TRBD1	medium-sized	15	TRBJ2-1	TGCAGTGCTAGGAGAGGACAGGCCTCTCCCAATGAGCAGTTCTTC	CSARRGQASPNEQFF
TRBV4-2	.	once	16	TRBJ2-3	TGTGCCAGCAGCCAGGGTGGCGGGTGTGGCACAGATACGCAGTATTTT	CASSQGGGCGTDTQYF
TRBV6-1	.	many	17	TRBJ2-6	TGTGCCAGCAGTGAAGGAACAGACTTCTCTGGGGCCAACGTCCTGACTTTC	CASSEGTDFSGANVLTF
TRBV6-1	.	.	17	TRBJ2-3	TGTGCCAGCAGTGAAAGGTTCCTATCGGGAAGCACAGATACACAGTATTTT	CASSERFLSGSTDTQYF
TRBV7-9	TRBD2	.	18	TRBJ2-3	TGTGCCAGCAGCCAACTGAAAGGACTAGCGGGAGTTGAAGATACGCAGTATTTT	CASSQLKGLAGVEDTQYF
TRBV28	TRBD1	.	16	TRBJ1-5	TGTGCCAGCAGGCCTTACAGGGGAGGTGGCAATCAGCCCCAGCATTTT	CASRPYRGGGNQPQHF
TRBV20-1	TRBD1	.	12	TRBJ2-2	TGCAGTGCTGACAGGGGGTCCGGGGAGCTGTTTTTT	CSADRGSGELFF
TRBV5-1	TRBD1	many	14	TRBJ2-1	TGCGCCAGCAGCTGGGGACAGTTTTACAATGAGCAGTTCTTC	CASSWGQFYNEQFF
TRBV11-3	.	once	15	TRBJ2-1	TGTGCCAGCAGCCTTCTGGCGGGGGCTAACAATGAGCAGTTCTTT	CASSLLAGANNEQFF
TRBV25-1	.	.	11	TRBJ2-7	TGTACCAGCACAAGGGGGAAAGAGCAGTACTTC	CTSTRGKEQYF
TRBV5-1	.	.	15	TRBJ2-3	TGCGCCAGCTGCCTGGACGGAGGGAGCACAGATACGCAGTATTTT	CASCLDGGSTDTQYF
TRBV6-1	.	.	14	TRBJ2-2	TGTGCCAGCAGGGGTTTCAGAATCACCGGGGAGCTGTTTTTT	CASRGFRITGELFF